This T cell receptor beta chain came from a study of T cells in women clearing cervical HPV infection. At the level of the study: Control women cleared a single incident HPV16 infection within 12 months.

Genomic DNA, averaging about 1,200 ng per sample, yielded TCR beta CDR3 via immunoSEQ. Assay used: immunoSEQ multiplex PCR; TCRdb lists only in-frame clones, some missing. In total, the table holds about 33,000 clones. The specimen sequenced was blood buffy coat. This receptor was identified in a woman between 18 and 75 years old with a cervical HPV16 infection that either progressed to CIN3+ or cleared (not recorded which).

The CDR3 is CSARDILSYEQYF. Incomplete CDR3 DNA: TGCAGTGCTAGAGACATACTCTCCTACGAG. The chain combines TRBV20-1 with TRBJ2-7; D remains ambiguous. The CDR3 end falls 3 residues outside the read, so it is completed with the germline J gene. The CDR3 covers 13 residues. V was cut by 0 bases and J by 0 bases, with 6 bases left in between. The germline gives CDR1 DFQATT, CDR2 SNEGSKA (reference sequence).